The clone carrying this T cell receptor beta chain showed up just a few times. What it recognizes is unknown. Three pairs of healthy female monozygous twins were the donors. V was trimmed by 7 bases and J by 4 bases, leaving 22 bases between them. The germline gives CDR1 SQVTM, CDR2 ANQGSEA. This CDR3 region has 15 residues. The record originates from a study of identical twins' blood T cells. General study results and limits: Abundant TCRbeta CDR3s overlapped more between twins than with unrelated donors. V gene usage reportedly matched far better within twin pairs than unrelated donors.

TCR cDNA libraries were made from RNA using a previously described, modified protocol. TCRdb itself ran the 5' RACE reads through MiXCR, one entry per CDR3 protein. The table records 350,000 to 450,000 distinct CDR3 sequences, over 25% of them present only once. This rearrangement joins TRBV29-1 to TRBJ1-2; maybe TRBD1 (5 bases). The clonotype was recovered from a woman between 18 and 49 years old in good health. The specimen sequenced was PBMCs. CDR3 protein: CSASGEFGASYGYTF. For the CDR3, the DNA is TGCAGCGCCAGCGGGGAATTTGGGGCGTCCTATGGCTACACCTTC.